The source of this T cell receptor beta chain is a study of human T cells and chemical hapten exposure. Study context: The scalp of each patient received a weekly diphenylcyclopropenone dose for the full roughly 24-week study. Whole-study results and caveats: With DPC sensitization, TCRs exceeding 1 in 1000 frequency showed no change. Patch test score was positively correlated with the counts of TCRs that had expanded at PT1.

TCRdb redid the calling of the RACE reads with MiXCR, one entry per CDR3 protein. The sample records some 170,000 distinct CDR3 sequences, roughly 26% being singletons. Germline V gene sequence: CDR1 SGHTA, CDR2 FQGNSA. Trimming stripped 5 bases from V and 5 bases from J, with 15 bases between. CDR3 length equals 14 residues. Time point denoted: patch test 3, about 24 weeks after DPC sensitization. As for treatment: therapeutic diphenylcyclopropenone sensitization with weekly scalp DPC. Prior to application of each patch test, blood was drawn. A word on this clonotype: Antigen unknown.

This TCR was sampled from a woman aged 18-30 years with alopecia areata. Some clones in this sample may be carry-over from other donors' samples. The J gene is TRBJ2-5, the V gene TRBV7-2; D perhaps matches TRBD1 (6 bases). The material sequenced was whole blood, taken in connection with sensitization to the hapten diphenylcyclopropenone (DPC). CDR3 in DNA: TGTGCCAGCAGCCTCCAGGGGATAAGGGAGACCCAGTACTTC. Its translation is CASSLQGIRETQYF. The full variable domain, with the rest looked up from reference TRBV7-2 and TRBJ2-5, is GAGVSQSPSNKVTEKGKDVELRCDPISGHTALYWYRQSLGQGLEFLIYFQGNSAPDKSGLPSDRFSAERTGGSVSTLTIQRTQQEDSAVYLCASSLQGIRETQYFGPGTRLLVL.